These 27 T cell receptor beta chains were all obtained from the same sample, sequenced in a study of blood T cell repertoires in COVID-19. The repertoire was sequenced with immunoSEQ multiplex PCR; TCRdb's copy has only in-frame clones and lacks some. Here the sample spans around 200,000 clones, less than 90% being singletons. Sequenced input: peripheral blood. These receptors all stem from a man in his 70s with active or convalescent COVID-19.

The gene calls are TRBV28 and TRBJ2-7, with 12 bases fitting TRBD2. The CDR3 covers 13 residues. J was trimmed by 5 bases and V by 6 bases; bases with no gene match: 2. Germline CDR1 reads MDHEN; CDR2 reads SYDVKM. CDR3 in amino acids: CASRWTSGNEQYF. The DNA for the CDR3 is TGTGCCAGCAGGTGGACTAGCGGGAACGAGCAGTACTTC.

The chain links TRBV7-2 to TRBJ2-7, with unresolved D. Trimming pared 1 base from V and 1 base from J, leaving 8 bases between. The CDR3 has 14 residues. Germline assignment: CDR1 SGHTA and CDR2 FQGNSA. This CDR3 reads CASSLGLFSYEQYF. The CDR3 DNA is TGTGCCAGCAGCTTAGGTCTGTTTTCCTACGAGCAGTACTTC.

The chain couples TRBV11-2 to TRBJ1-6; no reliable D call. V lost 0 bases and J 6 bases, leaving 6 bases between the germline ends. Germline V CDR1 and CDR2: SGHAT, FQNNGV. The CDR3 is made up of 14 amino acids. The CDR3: CASSLDGSNSPLHF. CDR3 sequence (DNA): TGTGCCAGCAGCTTAGATGGTAGTAATTCACCCCTCCACTTT.

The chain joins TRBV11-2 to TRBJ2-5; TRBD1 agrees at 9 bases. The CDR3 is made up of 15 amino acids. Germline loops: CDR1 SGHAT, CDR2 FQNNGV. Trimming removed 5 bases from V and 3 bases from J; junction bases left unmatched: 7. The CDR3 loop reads CASSPGTGSKETQYF. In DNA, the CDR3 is TGTGCCAGCAGCCCAGGGACAGGGTCGAAAGAGACCCAGTACTTC.

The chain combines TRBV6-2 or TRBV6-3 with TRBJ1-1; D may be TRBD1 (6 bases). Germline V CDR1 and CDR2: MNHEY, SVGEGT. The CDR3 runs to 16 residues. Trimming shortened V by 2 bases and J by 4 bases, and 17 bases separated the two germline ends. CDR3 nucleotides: TGTGCCAGCAGTTACCTCCGAACAGGGTCGGGCACTGAAGCTTTCTTT. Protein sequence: CASSYLRTGSGTEAFF.

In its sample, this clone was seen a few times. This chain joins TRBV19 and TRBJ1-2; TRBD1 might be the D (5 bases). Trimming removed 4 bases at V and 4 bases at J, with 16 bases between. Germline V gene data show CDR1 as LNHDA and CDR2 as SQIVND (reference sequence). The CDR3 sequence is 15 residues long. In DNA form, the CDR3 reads TGTGCCAGTAGTACCACGGTACAGGCTCTCTATGGCTACACCTTC. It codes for CASSTTVQALYGYTF.

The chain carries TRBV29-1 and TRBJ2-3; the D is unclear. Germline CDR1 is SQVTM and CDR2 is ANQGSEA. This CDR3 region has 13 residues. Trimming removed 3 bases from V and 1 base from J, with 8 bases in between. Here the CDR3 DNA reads TGCAGCGTTGACTTCTATGGCACAGATACGCAGTATTTT. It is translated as CSVDFYGTDTQYF.

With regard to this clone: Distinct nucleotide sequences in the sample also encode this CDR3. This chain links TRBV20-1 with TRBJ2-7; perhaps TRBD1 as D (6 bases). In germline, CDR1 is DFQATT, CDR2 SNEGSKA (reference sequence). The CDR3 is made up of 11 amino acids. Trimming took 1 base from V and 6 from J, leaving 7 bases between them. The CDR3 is CSARGGGEQYF. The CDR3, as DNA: TGCAGTGCTAGAGGAGGGGGCGAGCAGTACTTC.

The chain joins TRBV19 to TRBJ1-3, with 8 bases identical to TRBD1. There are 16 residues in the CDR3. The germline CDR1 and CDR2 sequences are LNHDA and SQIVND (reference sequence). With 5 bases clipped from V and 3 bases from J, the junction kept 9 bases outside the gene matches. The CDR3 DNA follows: TGTGCCAGTAGTCAACGGGACAGGCCCTTTGGAAACACCATATATTTT. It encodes CASSQRDRPFGNTIYF.

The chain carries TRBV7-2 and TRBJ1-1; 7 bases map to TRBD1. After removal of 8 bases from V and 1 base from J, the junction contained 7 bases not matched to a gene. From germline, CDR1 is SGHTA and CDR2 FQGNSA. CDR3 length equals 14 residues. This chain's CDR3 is CASAHNRGNTEAFF. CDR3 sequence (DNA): TGTGCCAGCGCACACAACAGGGGGAACACTGAAGCTTTCTTT.

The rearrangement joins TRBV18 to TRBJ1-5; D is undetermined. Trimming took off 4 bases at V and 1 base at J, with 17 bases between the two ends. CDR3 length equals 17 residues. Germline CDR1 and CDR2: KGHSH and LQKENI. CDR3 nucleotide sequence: TGTGCCAGCTCACAACTCGGGAGAGTTTCGAGCAATCAGCCCCAGCATTTT. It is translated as CASSQLGRVSSNQPQHF.

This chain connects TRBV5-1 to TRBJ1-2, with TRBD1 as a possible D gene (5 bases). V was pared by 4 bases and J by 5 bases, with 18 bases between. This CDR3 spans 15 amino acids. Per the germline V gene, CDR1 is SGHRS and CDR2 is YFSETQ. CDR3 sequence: CASSPGGTKLYGYTF. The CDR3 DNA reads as TGCGCCAGCAGCCCGGGCGGGACGAAACTTTATGGCTACACCTTC.

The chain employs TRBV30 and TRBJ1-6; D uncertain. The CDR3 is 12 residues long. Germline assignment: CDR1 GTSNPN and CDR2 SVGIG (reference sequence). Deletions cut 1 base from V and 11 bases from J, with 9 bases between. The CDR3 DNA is TGTGCCTGGAGTGCCTCGAGGGCACCCCTCCACTTT. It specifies CAWSASRAPLHF.

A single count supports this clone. CDR3 DNA: TGTGCCAGCACCGGTAGTGAAAAACTGTTTTTT. Protein product: CASTGSEKLFF. This chain uses TRBV12-3 or TRBV12-4 with TRBJ1-4; no definite D call. The V gene lost 7 bases and the J gene lost 7 bases, with 7 bases spanning the gap. CDR3 length: 11 amino acids.

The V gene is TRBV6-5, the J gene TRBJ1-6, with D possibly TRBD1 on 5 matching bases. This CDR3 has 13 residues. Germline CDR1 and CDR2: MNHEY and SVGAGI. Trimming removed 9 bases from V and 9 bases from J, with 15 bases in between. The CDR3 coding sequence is TGTGCCAGTAATCCGGGGACTCCTTCACCCCTCCACTTT. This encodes CASNPGTPSPLHF.

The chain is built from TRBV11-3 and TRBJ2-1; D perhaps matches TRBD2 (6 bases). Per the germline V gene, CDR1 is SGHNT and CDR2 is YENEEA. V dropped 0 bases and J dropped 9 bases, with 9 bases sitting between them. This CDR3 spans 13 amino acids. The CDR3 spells CASSLDLGGEQFF. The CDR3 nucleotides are TGTGCCAGCAGCTTAGATTTGGGGGGTGAGCAGTTCTTC.

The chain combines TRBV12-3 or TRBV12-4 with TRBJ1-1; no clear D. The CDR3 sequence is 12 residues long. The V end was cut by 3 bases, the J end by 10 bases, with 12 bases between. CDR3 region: CASSFGGRGAFF. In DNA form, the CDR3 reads TGTGCCAGCAGTTTCGGAGGGCGGGGAGCTTTCTTT.

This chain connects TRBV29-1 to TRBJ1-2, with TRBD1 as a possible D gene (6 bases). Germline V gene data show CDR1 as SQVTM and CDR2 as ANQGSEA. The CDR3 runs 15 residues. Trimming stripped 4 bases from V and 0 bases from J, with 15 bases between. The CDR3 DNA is TGCAGCGTTGGGGGACAAGGGCGCGCTAACTATGGCTACACCTTC. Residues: CSVGGQGRANYGYTF.

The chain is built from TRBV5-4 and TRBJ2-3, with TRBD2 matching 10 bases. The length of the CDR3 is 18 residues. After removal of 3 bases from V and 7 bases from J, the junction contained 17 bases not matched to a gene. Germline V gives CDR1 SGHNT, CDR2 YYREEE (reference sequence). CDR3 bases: TGTGCCAGCAGCTCAGCCAGCGGGAGGGCCGGAGGAGCACATACGCAGTATTTT. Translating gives CASSSASGRAGGAHTQYF.

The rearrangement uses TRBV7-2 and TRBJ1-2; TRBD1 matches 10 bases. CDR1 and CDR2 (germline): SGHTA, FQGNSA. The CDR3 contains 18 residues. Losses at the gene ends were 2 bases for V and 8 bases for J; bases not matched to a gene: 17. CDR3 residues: CASSLYGDRGRSLRGYTF. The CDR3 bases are TGTGCCAGCAGCTTATACGGAGACAGGGGGCGAAGTCTACGGGGCTACACCTTC.

The CDR3: CASSPGPGEKNIQYF. The CDR3 coding sequence is TGTGCCAGCAGTCCGGGCCCGGGGGAAAAAAACATTCAGTACTTC. The chain carries TRBV28 and TRBJ2-4, with a weak D call TRBD2 (6 bases). CDR3 length: 15 residues. Germline V CDR1 and CDR2: MDHEN, SYDVKM. V was shortened by 5 bases and J by 4 bases, with 15 bases between the two germline ends.

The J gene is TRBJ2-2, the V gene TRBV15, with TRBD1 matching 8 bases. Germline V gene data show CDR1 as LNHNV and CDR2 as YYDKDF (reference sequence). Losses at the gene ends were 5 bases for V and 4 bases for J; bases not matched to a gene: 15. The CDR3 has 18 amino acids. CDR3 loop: CATSWTGTNTTLTGELFF. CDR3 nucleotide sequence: TGTGCCACCAGCTGGACAGGGACGAACACCACCCTCACCGGGGAGCTGTTTTTT.

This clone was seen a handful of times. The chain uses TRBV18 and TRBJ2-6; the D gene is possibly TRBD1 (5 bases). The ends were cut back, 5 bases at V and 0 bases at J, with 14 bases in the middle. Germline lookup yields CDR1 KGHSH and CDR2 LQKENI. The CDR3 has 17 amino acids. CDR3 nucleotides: TGTGCCAGCTCATCTCAAACAGGCCTCTCTGGGGCCAACGTCCTGACTTTC. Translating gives CASSSQTGLSGANVLTF. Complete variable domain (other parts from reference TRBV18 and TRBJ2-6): NAGVMQNPRHLVRRRGQEARLRCSPMKGHSHVYWYRQLPEEGLKFMVYLQKENIIDESGMPKERFSAEFPKEGPSILRIQQVVRGDSAAYFCASSSQTGLSGANVLTFGAGSRLTVL.

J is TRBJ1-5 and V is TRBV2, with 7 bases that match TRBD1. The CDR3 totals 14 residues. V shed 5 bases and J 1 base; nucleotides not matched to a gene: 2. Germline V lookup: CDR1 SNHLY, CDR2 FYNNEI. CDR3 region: CASSKDRSNQPQHF. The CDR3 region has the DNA TGTGCCAGCAGTAAGGACAGGAGCAATCAGCCCCAGCATTTT.

The chain's CDR3 is CASSGGQGIYGYTF. CDR3 bases: TGTGCCAGTAGTGGAGGACAGGGGATCTATGGCTACACCTTC. The V gene is TRBV19, the J gene TRBJ1-2, with 9 bases lining up with TRBD1. The V segment lost 5 bases and the J segment 4 bases; nucleotides outside the gene matches: 5. The CDR3 loop spans 14 amino acids. Germline V gene sequence: CDR1 LNHDA, CDR2 SQIVND (reference sequence).

The CDR3 nucleotides read TGTGCCAGCAGCTGGAGCGGGAACAATGAGCAGTTCTTC. Protein sequence: CASSWSGNNEQFF. The chain is built from TRBV11-3 and TRBJ2-1; 7 bases map to TRBD2. The CDR3 extends over 13 amino acids. V was clipped by 4 bases and J by 5 bases; unmatched bases: 2. Germline V gene lookup returns CDR1 SGHNT and CDR2 YENEEA.

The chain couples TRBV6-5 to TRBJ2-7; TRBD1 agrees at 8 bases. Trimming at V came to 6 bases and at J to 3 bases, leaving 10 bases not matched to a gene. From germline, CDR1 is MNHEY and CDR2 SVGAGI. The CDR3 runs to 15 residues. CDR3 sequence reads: CASRTGPGQGYEQYF. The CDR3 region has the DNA TGTGCCAGCAGAACCGGACCCGGACAGGGCTACGAGCAGTACTTC.